Presented here are 11 T cell receptor beta chains from one specimen sequenced in a study of blood T cell repertoires in COVID-19 (TCRdb year 2020). Library creation used the immunoSEQ multiplex PCR assay. This is the immuneACCESS table as TCRdb keeps it, with only in-frame sequences that have V and J called. A part of the clones is gone; compared with another copy, unresolved V genes explain less than half, and the rest is unexplained. A total of 250,000 or so clones appear in this sample, 70% to 90% of them only once. The ten largest clones add up to 3% of the sample. Sequences were obtained from peripheral blood. The receptors were sampled from a woman aged 25 to 39 with active or convalescent COVID-19.

The chain combines TRBV6-2 or TRBV6-3 with TRBJ2-5; perhaps TRBD1 as D (5 bases). CDR3 length: 15 amino acids. V was trimmed by 5 bases and J by 2 bases, leaving 15 bases between them. Germline V gives CDR1 MNHEY, CDR2 SVGEGT. The CDR3 bases are TGTGCCAGCAGTACTCGGACACTTACACAAGAGACCCAGTACTTC. Encoded protein: CASSTRTLTQETQYF.

The J gene is TRBJ2-1, the V gene TRBV5-8, with 12 bases aligning to TRBD2. The germline V gene encodes CDR1 SGHTS and CDR2 YDEGEE. Unmatched junction bases numbered 18, after V lost 0 bases and J lost 8 bases. The CDR3 runs 20 residues. The CDR3 loop is CASSLGATSGGSYSTDEQFF. CDR3 DNA sequence: TGTGCCAGCAGCTTGGGAGCGACTAGCGGGGGTTCTTACAGTACAGATGAGCAGTTCTTC.

This chain uses TRBV24-1 with TRBJ2-7; tentative D call: TRBD2 (5 bases). This CDR3 has 17 residues. Trimming took off 2 bases at V and 0 bases at J, with 16 bases between the two ends. Germline V gene sequence: CDR1 KGHDR, CDR2 SFDVKD. The CDR3 spells CATSDCPEAESSYEQYF. In nucleotides, the CDR3 is TGTGCCACCAGTGATTGCCCAGAAGCGGAGAGCTCCTACGAGCAGTACTTC.

The chain employs TRBV24-1 and TRBJ2-2; D not certain. V was clipped by 5 bases and J by 8 bases, with 11 bases between them. Germline CDR1 KGHDR, CDR2 SFDVKD. CDR3 length: 13 residues. CDR3 nucleotides: TGTGCCACCAGTGGAGTAGTGCTGGGGGAGCTGTTTTTT. It is translated as CATSGVVLGELFF.

V and J are TRBV7-2 and TRBJ2-3; a weak D match, TRBD2 (6 bases). The CDR3 runs 19 residues. The V end lost 2 bases, the J end lost 0 bases, and 21 bases lay between the germline ends. The V gene's germline CDR1 is SGHTA and CDR2 FQGNSA. The CDR3, as DNA: TGTGCCAGCAGCTTAATACCTATCACACTAGCCCCTAGCACAGATACGCAGTATTTT. This gives the protein CASSLIPITLAPSTDTQYF.

The chain combines TRBV28 with TRBJ2-5, with TRBD2 as a possible D gene (5 bases). This CDR3 is 16 amino acids long. Per germline, CDR1 MDHEN and CDR2 SYDVKM. Trimming took off 2 bases at V and 5 bases at J, with 18 bases between the two ends. The chain's CDR3 is CASSLNLRGFGETQYF. CDR3 in DNA: TGTGCCAGCAGTTTAAACCTTCGGGGATTCGGGGAGACCCAGTACTTC.

V and J are TRBV2 and TRBJ2-5, with TRBD2 as a possible D gene (5 bases). CDR3 length: 14 amino acids. Trimming removed 6 bases at V and 3 bases at J, with 14 bases between. Germline CDR1 SNHLY, CDR2 FYNNEI. The CDR3 DNA is TGTGCCAGCAGAACGAGGGTTAATAAAGAGACCCAGTACTTC. Amino acid sequence: CASRTRVNKETQYF. Filled out from reference TRBV2 and TRBJ2-5, the complete variable domain reads EPEVTQTPSHQVTQMGQEVILRCVPISNHLYFYWYRQILGQKVEFLVSFYNNEISEKSEIFDDQFSVERPDGSNFTLKIRSTKLEDSAMYFCASRTRVNKETQYFGPGTRLLVL.

The chain carries TRBV9 and TRBJ2-5, with TRBD1 identical over 10 bases. This CDR3 region has 15 residues. With V trimmed by 7 bases and J by 4 bases, 10 bases remained unmatched. The V gene's germline CDR1 is SGDLS and CDR2 YYNGEE. This CDR3 reads CASSPVGTGVETQYF. CDR3 DNA: TGTGCCAGCTCCCCGGTCGGGACAGGGGTAGAGACCCAGTACTTC.

The rearrangement uses TRBV11-2 and TRBJ2-7, with 11 bases fitting TRBD2. CDR1 and CDR2 from the germline V gene are SGHAT and FQNNGV. This CDR3 is built from 14 residues. V was pared by 3 bases and J by 4 bases, with 2 bases of the junction left unmatched. In DNA, the CDR3 is TGTGCCAGCAGCTTGGCTAGCGGGGGGTACGAGCAGTACTTC. Encoded protein: CASSLASGGYEQYF. Variable domain in full (rest from reference TRBV11-2 and TRBJ2-7): EAGVAQSPRYKIIEKRQSVAFWCNPISGHATLYWYQQILGQGPKLLIQFQNNGVVDDSQLPKDRFSAERLKGVDSTLKIQPAKLEDSAVYLCASSLASGGYEQYFGPGTRLTVT.

This chain joins TRBV6-6 and TRBJ1-4, with 10 positions matching TRBD1. Germline assignment: CDR1 MNHNY and CDR2 SVGAGI (reference sequence). V lost 8 bases and J lost 8; bases outside the gene matches: 11. This CDR3 has 15 residues. The CDR3 DNA reads as TGTGCCAGCGGGTACGGGACAGGGGAAGGGGAAAAACTGTTTTTT. It is translated as CASGYGTGEGEKLFF.

The chain couples TRBV7-9 to TRBJ1-1; D is uncertain. Germline CDR1 and CDR2: SEHNR and FQNEAQ (reference sequence). Trimming pared 5 bases from V and 0 bases from J, leaving 7 bases between. This CDR3 spans 13 amino acids. CDR3 residues: CASSPGMNTEAFF. CDR3 nucleotide sequence: TGTGCCAGCAGCCCCGGTATGAACACTGAAGCTTTCTTT.